Listed below are T cell receptor beta chains from one sample, sequenced in a study of blood T cell repertoires in COVID-19. Sequencing used immunoSEQ multiplex PCR; TCRdb keeps in-frame clones, though not all of them. The sample has under 200,000 clones, under 85% seen once. The specimen sequenced was peripheral blood. These receptors all stem from a woman older than 75 with acute or convalescent COVID-19. Each CDR3 is given with its conserved first and last residue. Each record gives: J gene, D gene, V gene, clone size, CDR3 DNA, CDR3 protein. The D gene is left open where the match is weak. Rows give clone size only sometimes, using once, few, many, or a class for an expanded clone.

j_gene: TRBJ2-3; d_gene: TRBD2; v_gene: TRBV2; abundance: -; CDR3nt: TGTGCCAGCAGTGAGGCTAGCGGGACGAACACAGATACGCAGTATTTT; CDR3aa: CASSEASGTNTDTQYF
j_gene: TRBJ1-2; d_gene: TRBD1; v_gene: TRBV7-9; abundance: -; CDR3nt: TGTGCCAGCAGTTCCCGACAGGGAGCTAACTATGGCTACACCTTC; CDR3aa: CASSSRQGANYGYTF
j_gene: TRBJ1-1; d_gene: -; v_gene: TRBV29-1; abundance: few; CDR3nt: TGCAGCATCACCCAGGGCTACACTGAAGCTTTCTTT; CDR3aa: CSITQGYTEAFF
j_gene: TRBJ1-2; d_gene: -; v_gene: TRBV15; abundance: -; CDR3nt: TGTGCCACCAGCAGAGAATCGACAGTAGCTGGCGGCTACACCTTC; CDR3aa: CATSRESTVAGGYTF
j_gene: TRBJ1-1; d_gene: -; v_gene: TRBV10-3; abundance: -; CDR3nt: TGTGCCATCAGTGATGGGAGGGATGGAGGCACTGAAGCTTTCTTT; CDR3aa: CAISDGRDGGTEAFF
j_gene: TRBJ1-1; d_gene: -; v_gene: TRBV6-2/TRBV6-3; abundance: -; CDR3nt: TGTGCCAGCAGTTACACGGTAGGAGGTGAAGCTTTCTTT; CDR3aa: CASSYTVGGEAFF
j_gene: TRBJ2-7; d_gene: TRBD1; v_gene: TRBV11-2; abundance: -; CDR3nt: TGTGCCAGCAGCCCGGCCCTCTACAGGGGCTACGAGCAGTACTTC; CDR3aa: CASSPALYRGYEQYF
j_gene: TRBJ1-1; d_gene: TRBD1; v_gene: TRBV19; abundance: -; CDR3nt: TGTGCCAGTAGTTCACCTCCGGGACAGCAGAACACTGAAGCTTTCTTT; CDR3aa: CASSSPPGQQNTEAFF
j_gene: TRBJ1-5; d_gene: TRBD1; v_gene: TRBV3-1/TRBV3-2; abundance: -; CDR3nt: TGTGCCAGCAGCCATCCCGCACAGGGGCCCCTAGGTCAGCCCCAGCATTTT; CDR3aa: CASSHPAQGPLGQPQHF
j_gene: TRBJ1-1; d_gene: -; v_gene: TRBV11-3; abundance: -; CDR3nt: TGTGCCAGCAGCTTAGCAGGGTTGAACACTGAAGCTTTCTTT; CDR3aa: CASSLAGLNTEAFF
j_gene: TRBJ1-2; d_gene: -; v_gene: TRBV11-2; abundance: once; CDR3nt: TGTGCCAGCAGCTCTCGTGGTAGAGTCTTGGGCTACACCTTC; CDR3aa: CASSSRGRVLGYTF
j_gene: TRBJ1-1; d_gene: -; v_gene: TRBV5-1; abundance: -; CDR3nt: TGCGCCAGCAGCTCTGATCTTGGGAGGACTGAAGCTTTCTTT; CDR3aa: CASSSDLGRTEAFF
j_gene: TRBJ2-3; d_gene: -; v_gene: TRBV4-1; abundance: -; CDR3nt: TGCGCCAGCACGGGGGGCCGCACAGATACGCAGTATTTT; CDR3aa: CASTGGRTDTQYF